This TCR beta chain was found in a study of tumor and adjacent non-tumor tissue in lung cancer (dated by TCRdb to between 2017 and 2018). Regarding the complete study: Of the cohort, over 9 patients had adenocarcinoma, 2 had squamous cell carcinoma and 1 had small cell lung cancer. The approximately 15 patients were aged roughly 30 to 85 years, included 10 men and 5 women, and had TNM stage I to III disease. Sequencing produced about 130,000,000 productive TCRbeta reads in total, an average of about 4 million reads per sample. The study compared bulk TCRbeta repertoires between lung tumor tissue and matched distant non-tumor lung tissue from fewer than 18 lung cancer patients. TCRbeta CDR3 sequencing was performed on approximately 30 paired specimens, with one tumor sample and one normal lung sample collected per patient. Points the paper makes about the study in general: Peripheral blood was not sequenced, so blood TCRbeta repertoires were not examined in the lung cancer patients of the study. The top 100 clones accounted for a significantly larger cumulative portion of the repertoire in normal lung than in tumor tissue. Tumor tissue showed significantly higher TCR diversity (inverse Simpson) than normal lung tissue, at about 400 vs 150 (P = 0.0075, Mann-Whitney U test). With only roughly 14 patients in the cohort, the authors noted that larger samples and more detailed clinical data are needed. The methods do not name the sequencing platform or mention unique molecular identifiers. Younger patients had significantly higher TCR diversity, and higher tumor TCR diversity was associated with shorter overall and disease-free survival.

Points on this clonotype: It lacks a known antigen. A much larger clone lies one base from this, so it may be a read error.

RNA was isolated from bulk unsorted tissue, and RNA quality was assessed with a NanoDrop ND-1000 and an Agilent 2100. Normal lung samples were distant non-tumor tissue taken more than 3 cm from the tumor edge. Newly diagnosed lung cancer patients without prior chemotherapy who had been admitted for thoracic surgery in China between August and November 2014 were enrolled as donors. Patients with previous radiotherapy or chemotherapy, or with another concurrent cancer, were excluded from the study. Surgical tissue pieces of 1-2 cm3 were preserved in RNAlater solution and were kept at -80 degrees C until use. Library prep was done by multiplex PCR. Sequencing used an Illumina HiSeq 2500. Following protocols modified from ARM-PCR, the researchers constructed TCRbeta libraries through three rounds of nested PCR with primers (Table S4). Before sequencing, PCR products of 200-500 bp were cut from the gel and purified using the QIAquick gel extraction kit. The authors' analysis ran thus. Reads were cleaned with Trimmomatic, merged with FLASH into complete CDR3 sequences, and assigned to V(D)J germline segments with MiTCR. Clonal diversity was computed as the inverse Simpson's index with VDJtools. In-frame sequences lacking a premature stop codon were counted as productive reads. TCRdb itself trimmed the public reads at Q25 with fastp, ran MiXCR and retained productive beta chains. CDR3 protein sequences are deduplicated, and each keeps its most common genes and DNA. None of the V and J calls come from the authors' own analysis; TCRdb made them. In all, the sample holds 60,000 to 70,000 distinct CDR3 sequences, and 75% to 85% of those were seen once. The ten largest clones capture 35% to 55% of the sample.

In the germline V gene, CDR1 corresponds to SGHRS and CDR2 to YFSETQ. Its CDR3 holds 17 amino acids, cysteine through phenylalanine. The retained sequence is limited to the CDR3, 51 bases, with the frame set at the first base. Relative to germline, V is 0 bases shorter and J is 5 bases shorter, with 19 bases between their ends. The source of this sequence is a man aged 60 to 75 with non-small cell lung cancer. What was sequenced was distant non-tumor lung tissue. Here the chain combines TRBV5-1 and TRBJ2-3; possibly the D gene is TRBD2, per 6 matching bases. The CDR3 here reads CASSLGDLARDGDTQYF. At the DNA level, the sequence is TGCGCCAGCAGCTTGGGGGACTTAGCGAGAGATGGAGATACGCAGTATTTT. The reference TRBV5-1 and TRBJ2-3 proteins fill in what lies around the CDR3, so the full variable domain reads KAGVTQTPRYLIKTRGQQVTLSCSPISGHRSVSWYQQTPGQGLQFLFEYFSETQRNKGNFPGRFSGRQFSNSRSEMNVSTLELGDSALYLCASSLGDLARDGDTQYFGPGTRLTVL.